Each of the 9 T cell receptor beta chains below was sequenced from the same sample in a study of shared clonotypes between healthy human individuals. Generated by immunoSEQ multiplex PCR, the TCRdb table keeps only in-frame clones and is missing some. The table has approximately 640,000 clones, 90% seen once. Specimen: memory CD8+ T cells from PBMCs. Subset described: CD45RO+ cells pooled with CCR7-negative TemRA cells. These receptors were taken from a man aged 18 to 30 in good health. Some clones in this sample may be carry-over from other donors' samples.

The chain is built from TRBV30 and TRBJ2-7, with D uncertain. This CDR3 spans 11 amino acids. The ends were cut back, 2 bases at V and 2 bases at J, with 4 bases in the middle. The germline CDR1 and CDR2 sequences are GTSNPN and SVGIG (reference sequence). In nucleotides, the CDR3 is TGTGCCTGGAGTCCAACCTACGAGCAGTACTTC. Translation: CAWSPTYEQYF.

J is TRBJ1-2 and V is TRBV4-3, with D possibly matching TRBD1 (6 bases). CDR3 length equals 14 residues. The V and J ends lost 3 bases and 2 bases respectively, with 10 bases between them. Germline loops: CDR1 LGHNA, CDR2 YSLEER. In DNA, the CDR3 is TGCGCCAGCAGCCAGGACAGATCCAACTATGGCTACACCTTC. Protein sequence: CASSQDRSNYGYTF.

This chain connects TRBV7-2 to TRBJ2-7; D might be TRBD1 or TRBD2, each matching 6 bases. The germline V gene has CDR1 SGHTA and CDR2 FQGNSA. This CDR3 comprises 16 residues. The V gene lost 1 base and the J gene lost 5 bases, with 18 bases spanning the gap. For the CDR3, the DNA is TGTGCCAGCAGCTTAGTTTTCGGGGGCGCTCTGGACGAGCAGTACTTC. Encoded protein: CASSLVFGGALDEQYF.

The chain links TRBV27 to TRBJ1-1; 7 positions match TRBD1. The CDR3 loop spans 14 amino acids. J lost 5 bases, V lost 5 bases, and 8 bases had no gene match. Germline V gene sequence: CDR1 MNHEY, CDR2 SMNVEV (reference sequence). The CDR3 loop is CASSNRGRQTEAFF. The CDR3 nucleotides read TGTGCCAGCAGTAACAGGGGCCGACAGACTGAAGCTTTCTTT.

The CDR3 DNA reads TGTGCCAGCAGTTACGCCTCAGGGAAGGTTGCCAGCTACACCTTC. It codes for CASSYASGKVASYTF. The chain is built from TRBV6-6 and TRBJ1-2; tentatively, D is TRBD1 (5 bases). In germline, CDR1 is MNHNY, CDR2 SVGAGI (reference sequence). CDR3 size: 15 residues. V was trimmed by 2 bases and J by 9 bases, leaving 19 bases between them.

In nucleotides, the CDR3 is TGTGCCAGCAGCCCCCTAGCCGGGACAGGTGCCTACGAGCAGTACTTC. Its translation: CASSPLAGTGAYEQYF. The chain recombines TRBV14 with TRBJ2-7; 8 bases are a match to TRBD1. The germline V gene encodes CDR1 SGHDN and CDR2 FVKESK. J lost 2 bases, V lost 4 bases, and 10 bases had no gene match. The CDR3 contains 16 residues.

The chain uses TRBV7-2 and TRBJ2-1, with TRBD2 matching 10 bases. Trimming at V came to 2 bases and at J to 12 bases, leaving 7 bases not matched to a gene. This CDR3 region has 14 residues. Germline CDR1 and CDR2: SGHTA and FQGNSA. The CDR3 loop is CASSLTSGNLGQFF. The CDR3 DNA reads TGTGCCAGCAGCTTAACTAGCGGGAACCTCGGGCAGTTCTTC.

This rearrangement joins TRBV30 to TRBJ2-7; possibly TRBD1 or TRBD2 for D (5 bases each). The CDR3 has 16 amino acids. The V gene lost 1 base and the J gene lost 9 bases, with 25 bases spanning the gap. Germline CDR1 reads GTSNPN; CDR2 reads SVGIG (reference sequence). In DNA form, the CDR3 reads TGTGCCTGGAGTGACCCCGGATCGCCCGGGACCAAGGGGCAGTACTTC. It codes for CAWSDPGSPGTKGQYF. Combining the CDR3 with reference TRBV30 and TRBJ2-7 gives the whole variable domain SQTIHQWPATLVQPVGSPLSLECTVEGTSNPNLYWYRQAAGRGLQLLFYSVGIGQISSEVPQNLSASRPQDRQFILSSKKLLLSDSGFYLCAWSDPGSPGTKGQYFGPGTRLTVT.

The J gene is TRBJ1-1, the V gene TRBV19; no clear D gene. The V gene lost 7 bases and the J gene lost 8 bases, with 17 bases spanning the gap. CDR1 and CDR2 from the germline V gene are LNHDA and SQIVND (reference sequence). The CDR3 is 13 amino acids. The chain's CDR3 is CASTNNLPAEAFF. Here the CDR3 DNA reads TGTGCCAGTACTAATAACCTCCCTGCGGAAGCTTTCTTT. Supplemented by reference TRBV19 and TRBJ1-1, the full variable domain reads DGGITQSPKYLFRKEGQNVTLSCEQNLNHDAMYWYRQDPGQGLRLIYYSQIVNDFQKGDIAEGYSVSREKKESFPLTVTSAQKNPTAFYLCASTNNLPAEAFFGQGTRLTVV.